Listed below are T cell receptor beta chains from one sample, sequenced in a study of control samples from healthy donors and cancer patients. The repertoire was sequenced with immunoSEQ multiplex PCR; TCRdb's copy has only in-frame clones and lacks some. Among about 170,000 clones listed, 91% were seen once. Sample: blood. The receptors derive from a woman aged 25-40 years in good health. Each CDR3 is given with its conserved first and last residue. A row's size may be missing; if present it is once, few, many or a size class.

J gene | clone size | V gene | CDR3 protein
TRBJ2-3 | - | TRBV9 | CASSVEGPSTDTQYF
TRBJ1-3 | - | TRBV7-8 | CASSLAGDGNTIYF
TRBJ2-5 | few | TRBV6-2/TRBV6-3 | CASSLKYQETQYF
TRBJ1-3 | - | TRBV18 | CASSPRTASGNTIYF
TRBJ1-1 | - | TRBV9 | CASSSQPNTEAFF
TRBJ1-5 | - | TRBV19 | CASSIGQGGNQPQHF
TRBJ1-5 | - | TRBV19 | CASSIRDVNSNQPQHF
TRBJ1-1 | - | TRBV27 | CASSAGVGTEAFF
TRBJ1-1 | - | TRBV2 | CASSERGRGAFF
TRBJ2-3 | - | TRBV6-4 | CASSDSTQGADTQYF
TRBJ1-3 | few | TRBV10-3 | CAIRDSSGNTIYF
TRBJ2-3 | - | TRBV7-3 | CASSRSGAYTDTQYF
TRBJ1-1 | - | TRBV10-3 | CAIGQGPNTEAFF
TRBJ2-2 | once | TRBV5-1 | CASSFEGLNTGELFF
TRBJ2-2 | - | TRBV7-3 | CASSLEQGNTGELFF
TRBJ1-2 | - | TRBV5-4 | CASRPGQGAVYGYTF
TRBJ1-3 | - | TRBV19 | CASRGDSGNTIYF
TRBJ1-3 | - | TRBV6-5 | CASSAISGNTIYF
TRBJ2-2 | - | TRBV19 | CASTWAASGTGELFF
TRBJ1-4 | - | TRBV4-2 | CASSQDRGSSEKLFF